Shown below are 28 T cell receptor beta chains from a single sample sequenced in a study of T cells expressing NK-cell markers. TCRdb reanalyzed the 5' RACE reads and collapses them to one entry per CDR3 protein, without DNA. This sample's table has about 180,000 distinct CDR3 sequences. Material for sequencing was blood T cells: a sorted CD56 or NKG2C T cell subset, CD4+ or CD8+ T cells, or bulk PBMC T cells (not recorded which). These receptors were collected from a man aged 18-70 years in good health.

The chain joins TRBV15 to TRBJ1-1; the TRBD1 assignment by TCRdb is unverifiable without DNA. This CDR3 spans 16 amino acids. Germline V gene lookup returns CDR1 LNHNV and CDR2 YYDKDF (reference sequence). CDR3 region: CATDRGEGMMNTEAFF.

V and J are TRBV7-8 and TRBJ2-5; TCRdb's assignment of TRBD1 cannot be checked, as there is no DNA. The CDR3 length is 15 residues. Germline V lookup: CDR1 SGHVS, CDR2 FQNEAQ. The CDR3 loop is CASSLNRDSWETQYF.

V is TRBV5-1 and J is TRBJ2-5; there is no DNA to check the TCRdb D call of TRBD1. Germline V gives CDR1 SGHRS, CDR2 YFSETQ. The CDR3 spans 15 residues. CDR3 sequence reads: CASSTGQGVGETQYF.

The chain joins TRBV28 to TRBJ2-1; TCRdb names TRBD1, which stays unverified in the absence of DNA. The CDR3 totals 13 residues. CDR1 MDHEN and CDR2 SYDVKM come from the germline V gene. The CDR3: CASSLVQGDEQFF.

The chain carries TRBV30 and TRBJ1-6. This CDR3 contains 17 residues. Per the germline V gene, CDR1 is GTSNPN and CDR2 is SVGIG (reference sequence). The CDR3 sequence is CAWSVQGYSGYNSPLHF.

This chain's CDR3 is CASSVEGVKDIQYF. The genes are TRBV25-1 and TRBJ2-4; the D gene TCRdb calls, TRBD1, cannot be checked with no DNA. The length of the CDR3 is 14 residues. Germline CDR1 is MGHDK and CDR2 is SYGVNS.

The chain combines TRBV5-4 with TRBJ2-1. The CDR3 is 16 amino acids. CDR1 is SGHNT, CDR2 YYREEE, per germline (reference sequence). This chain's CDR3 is CASSPGGGGSYNEQFF.

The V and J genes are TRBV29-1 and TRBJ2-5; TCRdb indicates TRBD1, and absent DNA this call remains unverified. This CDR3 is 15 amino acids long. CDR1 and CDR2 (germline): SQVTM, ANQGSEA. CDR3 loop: CSVVYRVGFQETQYF.

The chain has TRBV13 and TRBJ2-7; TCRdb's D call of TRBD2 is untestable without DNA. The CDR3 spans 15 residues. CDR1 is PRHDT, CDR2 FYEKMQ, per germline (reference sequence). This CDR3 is CASSLVAGGTYEQYF.

The CDR3 sequence is CASTIGGEPSYEQYF. The chain joins TRBV10-2 to TRBJ2-7. The CDR3 totals 15 residues. Per germline, CDR1 WSHSY and CDR2 SAAADI.

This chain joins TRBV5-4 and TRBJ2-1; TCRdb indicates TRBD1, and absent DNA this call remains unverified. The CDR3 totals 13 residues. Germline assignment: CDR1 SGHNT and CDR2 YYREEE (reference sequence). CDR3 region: CASTEWGVYEQFF. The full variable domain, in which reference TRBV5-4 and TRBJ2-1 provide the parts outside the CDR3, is ETGVTQSPTHLIKTRGQQVTLRCSSQSGHNTVSWYQQALGQGPQFIFQYYREEENGRGNFPPRFSGLQFPNYSSELNVNALELDDSALYLCASTEWGVYEQFFGPGTRLTVL.

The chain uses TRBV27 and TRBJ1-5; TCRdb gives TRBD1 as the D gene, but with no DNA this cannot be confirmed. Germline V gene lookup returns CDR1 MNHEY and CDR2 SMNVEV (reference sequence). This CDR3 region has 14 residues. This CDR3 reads CASSLGAGYQPQHF.

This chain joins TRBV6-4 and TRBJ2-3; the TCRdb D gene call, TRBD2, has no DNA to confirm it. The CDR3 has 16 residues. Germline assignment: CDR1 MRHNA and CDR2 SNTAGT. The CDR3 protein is CASSDSAGGLPDTQYF.

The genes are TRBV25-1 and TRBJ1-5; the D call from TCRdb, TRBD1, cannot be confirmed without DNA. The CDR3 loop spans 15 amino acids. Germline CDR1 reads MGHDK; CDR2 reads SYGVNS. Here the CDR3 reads CASSEFGGGNQPQHF.

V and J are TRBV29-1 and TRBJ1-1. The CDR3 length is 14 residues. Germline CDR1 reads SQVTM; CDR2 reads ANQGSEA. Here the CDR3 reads CSVLRGLEVPEAFF.

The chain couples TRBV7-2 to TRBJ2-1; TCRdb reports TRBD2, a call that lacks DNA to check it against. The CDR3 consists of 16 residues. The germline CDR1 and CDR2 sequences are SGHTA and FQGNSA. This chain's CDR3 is CASSLRRGGAYNEQFF. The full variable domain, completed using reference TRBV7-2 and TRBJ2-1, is GAGVSQSPSNKVTEKGKDVELRCDPISGHTALYWYRQSLGQGLEFLIYFQGNSAPDKSGLPSDRFSAERTGGSVSTLTIQRTQQEDSAVYLCASSLRRGGAYNEQFFGPGTRLTVL.

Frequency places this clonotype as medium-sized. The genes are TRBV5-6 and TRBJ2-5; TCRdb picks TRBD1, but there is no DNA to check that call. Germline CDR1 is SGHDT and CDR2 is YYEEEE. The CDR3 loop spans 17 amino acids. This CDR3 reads CASSAEKGLTGSATQYF. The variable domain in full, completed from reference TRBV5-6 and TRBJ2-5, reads DAGVTQSPTHLIKTRGQQVTLRCSPKSGHDTVSWYQQALGQGPQFIFQYYEEEERQRGNFPDRFSGHQFPNYSSELNVNALLLGDSALYLCASSAEKGLTGSATQYFGPGTRLLVL.

The CDR3 protein is CATSRDWGQELTYGYTF. The chain is built from TRBV15 and TRBJ1-2; TCRdb designates TRBD1, a call that cannot be tested without DNA. Looked up from germline, CDR1 is LNHNV and CDR2 is YYDKDF (reference sequence). CDR3 length: 17 amino acids.

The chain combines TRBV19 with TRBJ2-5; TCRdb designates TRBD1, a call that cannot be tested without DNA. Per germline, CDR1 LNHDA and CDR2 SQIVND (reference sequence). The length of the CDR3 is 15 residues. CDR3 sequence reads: CASSTPGTVQETQYF.

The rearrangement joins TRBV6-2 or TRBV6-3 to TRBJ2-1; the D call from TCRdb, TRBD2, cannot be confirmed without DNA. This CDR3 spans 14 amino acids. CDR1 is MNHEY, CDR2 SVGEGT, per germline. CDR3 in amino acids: CASSFGGGAREQFF.

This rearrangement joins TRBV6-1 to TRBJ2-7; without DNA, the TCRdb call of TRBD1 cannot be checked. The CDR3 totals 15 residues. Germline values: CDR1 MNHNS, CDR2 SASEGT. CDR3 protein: CASSATWGGMNEQYF.

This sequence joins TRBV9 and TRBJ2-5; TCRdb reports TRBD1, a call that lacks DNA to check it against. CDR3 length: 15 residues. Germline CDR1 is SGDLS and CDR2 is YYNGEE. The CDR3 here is CASSVGGGQQETQYF. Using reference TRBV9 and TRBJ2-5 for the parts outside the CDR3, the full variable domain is DSGVTQTPKHLITATGQRVTLRCSPRSGDLSVYWYQQSLDQGLQFLIQYYNGEERAKGNILERFSAQQFPDLHSELNLSSLELGDSALYFCASSVGGGQQETQYFGPGTRLLVL.

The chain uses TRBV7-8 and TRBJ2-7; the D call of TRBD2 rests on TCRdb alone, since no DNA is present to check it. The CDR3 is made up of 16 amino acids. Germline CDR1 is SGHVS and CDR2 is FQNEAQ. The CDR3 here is CASSLDPSGGIDEQYF.

The CDR3 protein is CASSAGLAGGRTTQFF. This chain joins TRBV7-8 and TRBJ2-3; TCRdb lists TRBD2, though no DNA is available to test this call. Germline V gene lookup returns CDR1 SGHVS and CDR2 FQNEAQ. There are 16 residues in the CDR3.

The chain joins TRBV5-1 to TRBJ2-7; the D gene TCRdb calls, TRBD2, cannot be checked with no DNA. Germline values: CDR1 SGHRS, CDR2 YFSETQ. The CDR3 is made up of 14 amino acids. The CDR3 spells CASSKTRDDDEQYF.

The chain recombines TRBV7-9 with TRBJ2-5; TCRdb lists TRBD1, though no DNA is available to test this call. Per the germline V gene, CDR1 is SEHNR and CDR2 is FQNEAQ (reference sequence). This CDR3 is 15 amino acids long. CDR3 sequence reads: CASSFGGLGQETQYF.

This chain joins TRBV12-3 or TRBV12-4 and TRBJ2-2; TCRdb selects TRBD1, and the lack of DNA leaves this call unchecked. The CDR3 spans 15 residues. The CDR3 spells CASSTGQTYTGELFF.

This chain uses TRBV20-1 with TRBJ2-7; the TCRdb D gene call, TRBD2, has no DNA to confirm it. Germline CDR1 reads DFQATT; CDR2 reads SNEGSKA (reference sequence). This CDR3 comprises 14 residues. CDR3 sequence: CSAKEGLASYEQYF.